The sequence of this T cell receptor (beta chain) was determined in a study of blood T cell repertoires in COVID-19. Whole-study context: T cells, B-cell-depleted T cells, or PBMCs supplied cDNA or gDNA.

CDR3 size: 15 residues. V lost 4 bases and J lost 3; bases outside the gene matches: 3. Germline V gene sequence: CDR1 LGHDT, CDR2 YNNKEL (reference sequence). Per the original data handling: Reference gene primers were amplified, and this amplification served to estimate nucleated cell counts. The data were produced by immunoSEQ multiplex PCR, yet TCRdb's version contains in-frame clones alone and is incomplete. V and J calls and clone size are those listed in that table; D and trimming were worked out from the DNA. The repertoire holds around 260,000 clones, with just over 90% as singletons. The origin of this receptor is a woman in her 30s with COVID-19, enrolled during active disease. Sequenced sample: peripheral blood. V is TRBV3-1 (or the pseudogene TRBV3-2) and J is TRBJ2-1, with TRBD2 identical over 10 bases. This CDR3 reads CASSLRTSGYNEQFF. In DNA, the CDR3 is TGTGCCAGCAGCCTCCGGACTAGCGGCTACAATGAGCAGTTCTTC.